The T cell receptor beta chain described here comes from a study of CD8+ T cells in alopecia areata. Treatment: oral pan-JAK inhibitor, 5-10 mg twice daily. V gave up 8 bases and J gave up 11 bases; unmatched junction bases: 4. The length of the CDR3 is 11 residues. Per germline, CDR1 SNHLY and CDR2 FYNNEI. As the sequencing template, cDNA was produced by extracting RNA and reverse transcribing it. TCRdb's copy holds only in-frame clones and misses some; the assay was immunoSEQ multiplex PCR. The repertoire holds under 350,000 clones, with roughly 60% as singletons. The material was CD4+ T cells sorted from blood, obtained at week 24, from a patient treated with tofacitinib. The receptor's source is a human donor with alopecia areata. The chain joins TRBV2 to TRBJ1-1, with 11 bases matching TRBD1. The CDR3 DNA reads as TGTGCCAGCGGGGACAGGGGGTTGGCTTTCTTT. It yields the protein CASGDRGLAFF.